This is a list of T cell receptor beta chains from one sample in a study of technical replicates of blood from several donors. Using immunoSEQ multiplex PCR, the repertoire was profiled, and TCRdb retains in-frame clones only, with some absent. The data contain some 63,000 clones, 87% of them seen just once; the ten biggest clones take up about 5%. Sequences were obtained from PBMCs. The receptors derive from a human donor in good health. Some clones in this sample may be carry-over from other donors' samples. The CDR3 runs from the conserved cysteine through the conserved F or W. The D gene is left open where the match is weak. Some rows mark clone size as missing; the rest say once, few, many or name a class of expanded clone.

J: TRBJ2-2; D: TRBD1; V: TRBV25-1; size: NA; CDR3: CASNPQGAGGELFF; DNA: TGTGCCAGCAATCCACAGGGGGCGGGCGGGGAGCTGTTTTTT
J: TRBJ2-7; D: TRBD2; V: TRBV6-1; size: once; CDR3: CASSGVGSSGLYEQYF; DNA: TGTGCCAGCAGTGGCGTGGGATCTAGCGGATTATACGAGCAGTACTTC
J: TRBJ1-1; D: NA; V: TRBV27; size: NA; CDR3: CASSQTGQPEAFF; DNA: TGTGCCAGCAGCCAAACCGGACAGCCTGAAGCTTTCTTT
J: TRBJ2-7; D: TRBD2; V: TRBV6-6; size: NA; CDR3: CASSPAGGPSEQYF; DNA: TGTGCCAGCAGCCCAGCGGGAGGTCCCTCCGAGCAGTACTTC
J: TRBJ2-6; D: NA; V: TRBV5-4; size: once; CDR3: CASSAGLRSGANVLTF; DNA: TGTGCCAGCAGCGCGGGACTTCGCTCTGGGGCCAACGTCCTGACTTTC
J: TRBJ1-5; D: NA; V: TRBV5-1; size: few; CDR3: CASSPWGDSNQPQHF; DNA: TGCGCCAGCAGCCCCTGGGGAGACTCCAATCAGCCCCAGCATTTT
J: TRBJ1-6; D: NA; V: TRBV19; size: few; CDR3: CASSIGVGLNSPLHF; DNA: TGTGCCAGTAGTATCGGGGTCGGGCTTAATTCACCCCTCCACTTT
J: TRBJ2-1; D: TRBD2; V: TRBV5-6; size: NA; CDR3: CASSLGLAGEYNEQFF; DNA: TGTGCCAGCAGCTTGGGTCTAGCGGGAGAGTACAATGAGCAGTTCTTC
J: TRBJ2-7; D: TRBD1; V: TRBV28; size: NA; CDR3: CASSLQDRAAEQYF; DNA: TGTGCCAGCAGTTTGCAGGACAGGGCGGCCGAGCAGTACTTC
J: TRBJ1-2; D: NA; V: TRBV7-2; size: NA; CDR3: CASSLVFQGDYGYTF; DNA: TGTGCCAGCAGCTTAGTTTTCCAGGGCGACTATGGCTACACCTTC
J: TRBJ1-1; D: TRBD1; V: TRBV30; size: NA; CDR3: CAWSVVTGQRNTEAFF; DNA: TGTGCCTGGAGTGTAGTGACAGGGCAGAGAAACACTGAAGCTTTCTTT
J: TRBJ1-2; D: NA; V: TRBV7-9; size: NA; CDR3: CASSLLTAPTRDGYTF; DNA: TGTGCCAGCAGCTTATTGACAGCTCCTACAAGGGATGGCTACACCTTC
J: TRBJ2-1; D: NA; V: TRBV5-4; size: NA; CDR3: CASSTSPGAYNEQFF; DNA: TGTGCCAGCAGCACCTCCCCGGGGGCCTACAATGAGCAGTTCTTC
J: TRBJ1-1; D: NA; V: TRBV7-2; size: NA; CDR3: CASSLGGVITEAFF; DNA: TGTGCCAGCAGCTTAGGGGGGGTTATCACTGAAGCTTTCTTT
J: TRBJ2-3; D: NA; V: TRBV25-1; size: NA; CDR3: CASSEELGSTDTQYF; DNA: TGTGCCAGCAGTGAAGAACTAGGTAGCACAGATACGCAGTATTTT
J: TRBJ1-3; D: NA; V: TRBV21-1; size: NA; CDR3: CASSKGSEGRLSGNTIYF; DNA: TGTGCCAGCAGCAAGGGCTCAGAGGGGAGGCTCTCTGGAAACACCATATATTTT
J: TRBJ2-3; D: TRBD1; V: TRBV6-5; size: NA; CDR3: CAISRDRGDTQYF; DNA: TGTGCCATCTCCCGGGACAGGGGGGATACGCAGTATTTT